The 23 T cell receptor beta chains in this list originate from one sample, sequenced in a study of T cell repertoires in aging, cancer and after chemotherapy. Peripheral blood genomic DNA, not sorted cells or RNA, was the template. TRB rearrangements spanning V, D and J were amplified using mixed TRB-A/B primers. Via MiXCR, TCRdb re-called the multiplex PCR reads, giving one row per CDR3 protein. The table shows about 3,800 distinct CDR3 sequences, with 28% occurring only once. Sequenced sample: blood. The source of these receptors is a human donor with a solid tumor.

The genes are TRBV4-3 and TRBJ1-6, with D maybe TRBD1 (5 bases). V lost 0 bases, J lost 7 bases, and 10 bases lay in between. From germline, CDR1 is LGHNA and CDR2 YSLEER. The CDR3 totals 15 residues. The CDR3 bases are TGCGCCAGCAGCCAAGAAGGGGCGCAGAATTCACCCCTCCACTTT. It specifies CASSQEGAQNSPLHF.

This clonotype was counted once. The chain recombines TRBV20-1 with TRBJ2-1, with TRBD2 identical over 8 bases. The CDR3 has 17 residues. The ends lost 2 bases at V and 1 base at J; junction bases unmatched: 10. Germline CDR1 and CDR2: DFQATT and SNEGSKA (reference sequence). The DNA for the CDR3 is TGCAGTGCTAGAAGTTTTGCGGGGGGCCCGTCCTACAATGAGCAGTTCTTC. It encodes CSARSFAGGPSYNEQFF.

The chain combines TRBV27 with TRBJ1-2; 7 bases map to TRBD1. The germline V gene has CDR1 MNHEY and CDR2 SMNVEV (reference sequence). The CDR3 consists of 13 residues. The V segment lost 6 bases and the J segment 6 bases; nucleotides outside the gene matches: 7. The CDR3: CASRPDRVNGYTF. The CDR3 region has the DNA TGTGCCAGCAGGCCCGACAGGGTGAATGGCTACACCTTC.

The J gene is TRBJ2-3, the V gene TRBV5-1; D is unclear. The CDR3 consists of 18 residues. Germline lookup yields CDR1 SGHRS and CDR2 YFSETQ. The V and J ends lost 2 bases and 0 bases respectively, with 19 bases between them. The CDR3 reads CASSFYSRSSASTDTQYF. Here the CDR3 DNA reads TGCGCCAGCAGCTTTTATTCGCGGTCAAGCGCTAGCACAGATACGCAGTATTTT. Filled out from reference TRBV5-1 and TRBJ2-3, the complete variable domain reads KAGVTQTPRYLIKTRGQQVTLSCSPISGHRSVSWYQQTPGQGLQFLFEYFSETQRNKGNFPGRFSGRQFSNSRSEMNVSTLELGDSALYLCASSFYSRSSASTDTQYFGPGTRLTVL.

By sample share, this clonotype is medium-sized. V is TRBV19 and J is TRBJ1-1; D ambiguous. The germline gives CDR1 LNHDA, CDR2 SQIVND (reference sequence). CDR3 length: 12 amino acids. V lost 4 bases to trimming and J lost 6 bases, with 9 bases between them. The CDR3 DNA reads as TGTGCCAGTAGTAAAGTCAGCGCTGAAGCTTTCTTT. Its translation: CASSKVSAEAFF.

The genes are TRBV6-5 and TRBJ1-2; TRBD1 matches at 7 bases. This CDR3 is 13 amino acids long. The junction had 8 bases not matched to a gene; V was cut back by 5 bases and J by 8 bases. CDR1 and CDR2 from the germline V gene are MNHEY and SVGAGI. This chain's CDR3 is CASSPGQPSGYTF. Written as DNA, the CDR3 is TGTGCCAGCAGTCCGGGACAGCCGTCCGGCTACACCTTC.

The chain combines TRBV18 with TRBJ1-3; D is ambiguous. Germline CDR1 KGHSH, CDR2 LQKENI. The CDR3 has 15 residues. With 3 bases removed from V and 0 bases from J, the gap between germline ends came to 9 bases. In DNA, the CDR3 is TGTGCCAGCTCACCGGAACAGTACTCTGGAAACACCATATATTTT. Residues: CASSPEQYSGNTIYF.

The chain employs TRBV5-6 and TRBJ2-5; 10 bases line up with TRBD1. V lost 0 bases to trimming and J lost 5 bases; unmatched junction nucleotides: 4. Germline values: CDR1 SGHDT, CDR2 YYEEEE. The CDR3 is 15 residues long. The CDR3 bases are TGTGCCAGCAGCTTGGGACAGGGGGCTCGGGAGACCCAGTACTTC. It specifies CASSLGQGARETQYF. The entire variable domain, with the rest obtained from reference TRBV5-6 and TRBJ2-5, is as follows: DAGVTQSPTHLIKTRGQQVTLRCSPKSGHDTVSWYQQALGQGPQFIFQYYEEEERQRGNFPDRFSGHQFPNYSSELNVNALLLGDSALYLCASSLGQGARETQYFGPGTRLLVL.

In regard to this clonotype: A read error may explain this, as a much larger clone is one base away. Lacking the conserved final phenylalanine or tryptophan, this CDR3 likely reflects a read error. The chain is built from TRBV5-6 and TRBJ1-2; D call uncertain. This CDR3 is 15 amino acids long. The germline V gene has CDR1 SGHDT and CDR2 YYEEEE. Trimming pared 4 bases from V and 4 bases from J, leaving 17 bases between. Here the CDR3 reads CASSGGPLLSYGYTY. As DNA, the CDR3 is TGTGCCAGCAGCGGCGGACCACTCCTGAGCTATGGCTACACCTAC.

The CDR3, as DNA: TGTGCCAGCAGCTTAGCGCCGACTAGCAATCAGCCCCAGCATTTT. Translating it yields CASSLAPTSNQPQHF. The J gene is TRBJ1-5, the V gene TRBV7-4; D is unresolved. The V gene lost 0 bases and the J gene lost 0 bases, with 6 bases spanning the gap. CDR1 and CDR2 (germline): SGHVT, SQSDAQ. The CDR3 consists of 15 residues.

The chain is built from TRBV5-1 and TRBJ2-3; 8 bases map to TRBD2. Germline V gives CDR1 SGHRS, CDR2 YFSETQ. The CDR3 contains 16 residues. V dropped 4 bases and J dropped 5; count of bases not matched to a gene: 12. CDR3 amino acids: CASSLSSGGAVDTQYF. CDR3 nucleotides: TGCGCCAGCAGCCTCTCCTCCGGGGGGGCCGTAGATACGCAGTATTTT.

In this sample, this clonotype turned up a few times. The chain has TRBV6-5 and TRBJ2-5; D perhaps matches TRBD1 (5 bases). V lost 7 bases to trimming and J lost 7 bases, with 22 bases between them. The CDR3 runs to 15 residues. Germline V CDR1 and CDR2: MNHEY, SVGAGI. The CDR3 protein is CASTPRVVGDVTQYF. The CDR3 DNA follows: TGTGCCAGCACCCCTAGGGTCGTAGGGGATGTGACCCAGTACTTC.

This clonotype has a handful of counts. The chain links TRBV19 to TRBJ1-3; no reliable D call. The ends were cut back, 7 bases at V and 0 bases at J, with 22 bases in the middle. The CDR3 has 18 amino acids. Per the germline V gene, CDR1 is LNHDA and CDR2 is SQIVND (reference sequence). In DNA form, the CDR3 reads TGTGCCAGTATCAGTGGAAACGGATTTTCTCGCTCTGGAAACACCATATATTTT. Its protein is CASISGNGFSRSGNTIYF.

The J gene is TRBJ1-5, the V gene TRBV5-6; D gene ambiguous. Germline-derived CDR1 and CDR2 are SGHDT and YYEEEE. Trimming shortened V by 0 bases and J by 4 bases, and 5 bases separated the two germline ends. The CDR3 totals 13 residues. The CDR3 bases are TGTGCCAGCAGCTTGGGGACGAATCAGCCCCAGCATTTT. It translates to CASSLGTNQPQHF.

This rearrangement joins TRBV6-4 to TRBJ2-1; 10 bases agree with TRBD1. Germline V gene data show CDR1 as MRHNA and CDR2 as SNTAGT. CDR3 size: 16 residues. The junction had 13 bases not matched to a gene; V was cut back by 8 bases and J by 6 bases. The CDR3: CASAPPGTGERNEQFF. CDR3 sequence (DNA): TGTGCCAGCGCTCCTCCCGGGACAGGGGAGCGCAATGAGCAGTTCTTC.

This clonotype turned up a few times. The gene calls are TRBV5-1 and TRBJ2-7, with D possibly matching TRBD2 (5 bases). Germline loops: CDR1 SGHRS, CDR2 YFSETQ. Trimming pared 7 bases from V and 1 base from J, leaving 15 bases between. The CDR3 sequence is 14 residues long. Written as DNA, the CDR3 is TGCGCCAGCCAGACGCCGGGGTCTTCCTACGAGCAGTACTTC. It is translated as CASQTPGSSYEQYF.

By frequency in the sample, this clonotype is medium-sized (0.01 to 0.1%). The chain recombines TRBV6-1 with TRBJ2-3; no clear D gene. Germline CDR1 MNHNS, CDR2 SASEGT. V gave up 6 bases and J gave up 0 bases, with 13 bases separating them. The CDR3 loop spans 15 amino acids. CDR3 bases: TGTGCCAGCAGGGCTGAAGGTGTAAGCACAGATACGCAGTATTTT. Its translation is CASRAEGVSTDTQYF.

Sample share makes this clonotype medium-sized. The CDR3 nucleotides read TGTGCCAGCAGTTCAACAGGGATATTAACGCAGTATTTT. Protein: CASSSTGILTQYF. This chain uses TRBV6-5 with TRBJ2-3; possibly TRBD1 for D (6 bases). The CDR3 contains 13 residues. Germline-derived CDR1 and CDR2 are MNHEY and SVGAGI. Trimming pared 4 bases from V and 9 bases from J, leaving 14 bases between.

Judged by abundance, this clonotype is medium-sized. The V gene is TRBV5-6, the J gene TRBJ1-2, with 7 nucleotides matching TRBD1. The trim removed 6 bases at V and 7 bases at J, leaving 6 bases unmatched. Looked up from germline, CDR1 is SGHDT and CDR2 is YYEEEE. The CDR3 spans 12 residues. The CDR3 DNA follows: TGTGCCAGCACCATTAACAGGGGTGGCTACACCTTC. Its translation is CASTINRGGYTF.

Within the sample, this clonotype is medium-sized. The J gene is TRBJ2-3, the V gene TRBV6-5; TRBD1 matches 8 bases. CDR1 is MNHEY and CDR2 is SVGAGI in the germline V gene. V dropped 2 bases and J dropped 4; count of bases not matched to a gene: 2. The length of the CDR3 is 14 residues. DNA of the CDR3: TGTGCCAGCAGTTACGGACAGGGCCCAGATACGCAGTATTTT. Its protein is CASSYGQGPDTQYF.

This clonotype is medium-sized by share. The chain uses TRBV6-5 and TRBJ1-6; TRBD1 might be the D (6 bases). This CDR3 spans 16 amino acids. CDR1 MNHEY and CDR2 SVGAGI come from the germline V gene. With 5 bases removed from V and 4 bases from J, the gap between germline ends came to 15 bases. CDR3 DNA: TGTGCCAGCAGTCCCAGGTGGACAGCGTATAATTCACCCCTCCACTTT. Translated, it gives CASSPRWTAYNSPLHF.

This clonotype showed up just a few times. The CDR3 reads CASSYSSGGETQYF. CDR3 nucleotides: TGTGCCAGCAGTTACTCTAGCGGGGGGGAGACCCAGTACTTC. The chain has TRBV6-2 or TRBV6-3 and TRBJ2-5; 10 bases are a match to TRBD2. Germline CDR1 MNHEY, CDR2 SVGEGT. V was pared by 0 bases and J by 5 bases, with 0 bases of the junction left unmatched. This CDR3 has 14 amino acids.

In this sample, this clonotype is medium-sized (0.01 to 0.1%). V and J are TRBV15 and TRBJ2-3; 8 nucleotides align to TRBD2. V was pared by 3 bases and J by 3 bases, with 2 bases of the junction left unmatched. Germline CDR1 and CDR2: LNHNV and YYDKDF (reference sequence). The CDR3 consists of 14 residues. This CDR3 reads CATSRGLETDTQYF. The CDR3 nucleotides are TGTGCCACCAGCAGGGGACTAGAAACAGATACGCAGTATTTT.